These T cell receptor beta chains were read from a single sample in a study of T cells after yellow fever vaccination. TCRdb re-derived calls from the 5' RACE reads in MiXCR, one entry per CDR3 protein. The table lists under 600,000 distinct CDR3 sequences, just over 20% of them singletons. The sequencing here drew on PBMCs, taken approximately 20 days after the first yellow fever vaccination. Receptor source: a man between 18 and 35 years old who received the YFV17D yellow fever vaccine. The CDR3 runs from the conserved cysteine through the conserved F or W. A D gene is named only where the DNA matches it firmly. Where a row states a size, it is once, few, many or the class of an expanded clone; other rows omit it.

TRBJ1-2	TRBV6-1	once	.	CASSPPGPVNYGYTF	TGTGCCAGCAGCCCCCCGGGGCCAGTTAACTATGGCTACACCTTC
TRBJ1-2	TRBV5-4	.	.	CASSSHDNYGYTF	TGTGCCAGCAGCTCCCACGACAACTATGGCTACACCTTC
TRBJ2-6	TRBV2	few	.	CAIRRESTGVLTF	TGTGCCATTAGAAGGGAGTCGACCGGCGTCCTGACTTTC
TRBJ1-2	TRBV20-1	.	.	CSAIRDTSSYGYTF	TGCAGTGCTATCCGGGACACGAGCTCGTATGGCTACACCTTC
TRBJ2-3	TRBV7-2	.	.	CASSSEGATDTQYF	TGTGCCAGCAGCTCGGAGGGGGCCACAGATACGCAGTATTTT
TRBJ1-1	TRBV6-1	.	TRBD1	CAIRQGLNTEAFF	TGTGCCATTCGACAGGGGCTGAACACTGAAGCTTTCTTT
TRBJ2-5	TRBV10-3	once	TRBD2	CAIGKPSGGRETQYF	TGTGCCATCGGAAAACCTAGCGGGGGGAGGGAGACCCAGTACTTC
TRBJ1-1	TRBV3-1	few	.	CASSQYRDTEAFF	TGTGCCAGCAGCCAGTACAGAGACACTGAAGCTTTCTTT
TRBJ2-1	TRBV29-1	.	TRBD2	CSVVRGLSYNEQFF	TGCAGCGTTGTCCGGGGACTAAGCTACAATGAGCAGTTCTTC
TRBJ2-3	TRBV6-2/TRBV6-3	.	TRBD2	CASSPASGGKDTQYF	TGTGCCAGCAGCCCCGCCAGCGGGGGGAAAGATACGCAGTATTTT
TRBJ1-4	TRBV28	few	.	CASSLLRELNEKLFF	TGTGCCAGCAGTTTACTGCGGGAATTGAATGAAAAACTGTTTTTT
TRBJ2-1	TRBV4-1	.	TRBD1	CASSPPSGQARNERFF	TGCGCCAGCAGTCCCCCCTCGGGACAGGCCCGCAATGAGCGGTTCTTC
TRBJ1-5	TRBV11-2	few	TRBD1	CASSFDRGENQPQHF	TGTGCCAGCAGCTTCGACAGGGGAGAGAATCAGCCCCAGCATTTT
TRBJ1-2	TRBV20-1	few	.	CSATNGDMDTRHYGYTF	TGCAGTGCCACGAACGGAGATATGGATACACGACACTATGGCTACACCTTC
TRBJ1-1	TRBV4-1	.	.	CASSQGPTGNTEAFF	TGCGCCAGCAGCCAAGGGCCGACAGGGAACACTGAAGCTTTCTTT
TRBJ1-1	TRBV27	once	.	CASSLSLIAGTEAFF	TGTGCCAGCAGTTTATCATTAATAGCCGGCACTGAAGCTTTCTTT
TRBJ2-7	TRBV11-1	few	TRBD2	CASSLNGGYDSEQYF	TGTGCCAGCAGCTTAAACGGGGGGTACGATAGCGAGCAGTACTTC
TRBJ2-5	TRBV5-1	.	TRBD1	CASSLGQAAQETQYF	TGCGCCAGCAGCCTGGGACAGGCCGCTCAAGAGACCCAGTACTTC
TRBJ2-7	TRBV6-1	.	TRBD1	CASSPPDRAYVGHELYF	TGTGCCAGCAGTCCACCGGACAGGGCTTACGTGGGCCACGAGCTGTACTTC
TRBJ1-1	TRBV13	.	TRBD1	CASSSRQGKGFGMNTEAFF	TGTGCCAGCAGCTCACGACAGGGGAAGGGTTTTGGAATGAACACTGAAGCTTTCTTT
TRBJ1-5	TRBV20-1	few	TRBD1	CSAQFVQGTNQPQHF	TGCAGTGCTCAATTCGTACAGGGGACTAATCAGCCCCAGCATTTT
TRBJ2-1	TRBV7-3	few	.	CASRKTGTTNEQFF	TGTGCCAGCAGAAAAACCGGGACAACCAATGAGCAGTTCTTC
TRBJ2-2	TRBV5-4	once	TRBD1	CASSPRTGGENTGELFF	TGTGCCAGCAGCCCCCGGACAGGGGGAGAGAACACCGGGGAGCTGTTTTTT
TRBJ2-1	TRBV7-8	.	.	CASSSEAGSLSNEQFF	TGTGCCAGCAGCTCAGAAGCCGGATCTCTGTCCAATGAGCAGTTCTTC